This T cell receptor (beta chain) was captured by sequencing in a study of long-term antiretroviral therapy in people with HIV. V was cut by 5 bases and J by 1 base, with 9 bases left in between. Germline V lookup: CDR1 SGHAT, CDR2 FQDESV (reference sequence). This CDR3 is built from 15 residues. At the survey level, the v3.0 immunoSEQ assay was run. Assay: immunoSEQ multiplex PCR; the TCRdb copy retains only in-frame clones and omits some. The sample consists of some 15,000 clones, approximately 79% of them appearing once. The specimen comprised unsorted PBMCs, sampled 0.1 years after starting antiretroviral therapy. The clonotype was recovered from a man aged 18 to 29 with HIV. The chain has TRBV11-1 and TRBJ2-6; a weak D match, TRBD1 (5 bases). The CDR3 here is CASSAHRSGANVLTF. Here the CDR3 DNA reads TGTGCCAGCAGCGCCCACAGGTCTGGGGCCAACGTCCTGACTTTC.